The T cell receptor (beta chain) under discussion was sequenced for a study of blood T cell repertoires in COVID-19. Remarks on this clone: A read error may produce the germline difference seen at one junction end.

Clones were read by immunoSEQ multiplex PCR, and TCRdb kept only the in-frame ones, dropping some. Altogether a few hundred thousand clones are present, more than 75% being singletons, with the ten largest covering 3.5% to 5%. The CDR3 has 15 residues. Germline V gives CDR1 SGHDT, CDR2 YYEEEE. This clonotype was obtained from a man aged 45 to 65 with acute or convalescent COVID-19. The sample taken for sequencing was peripheral blood. The V and J genes are TRBV5-6 and TRBJ2-5; tentative D call: TRBD2 (6 bases). CDR3 region: CASTLGLLGGETQYF. The CDR3 DNA sequence: TGTGCCAGCACCTTGGGACTCCTTGGCGGAGAGACCCAGTACTTC.